The following is a T cell receptor beta chain sequence with its context. V shed 6 bases, J shed 4 bases, and the junction held 15 bases outside the gene matches. Germline V CDR1 and CDR2: DFQATT, SNEGSKA (reference sequence). The CDR3 contains 16 residues. Symptoms, serum thyroxine and TRAb, thyroid ultrasound, and orbital computed tomography formed the diagnostic basis. These data come from a study of Graves' ophthalmopathy and Graves' hyperthyroidism. The study amplified TCR beta CDR3 regions using RNA transcripts. Investigators did first-round RT-PCR with HTBI primers, then second-round multiplex PCR. From the multiplex PCR reads, TCRdb called clonotypes with MiXCR, one entry per CDR3 protein. The data hold about 39,000 distinct CDR3 sequences, with roughly 50% observed a single time.

Sequences were obtained from peripheral blood. The clonotype originates from an adult woman with stable Graves' hyperthyroidism. The chain employs TRBV20-1 and TRBJ2-5; 9 bases are shared with TRBD2. In DNA form, the CDR3 reads TGCAGTGCCGAGGGGTCTAGCGGGACTCCGGGAGAGACCCAGTACTTC. It codes for CSAEGSSGTPGETQYF.